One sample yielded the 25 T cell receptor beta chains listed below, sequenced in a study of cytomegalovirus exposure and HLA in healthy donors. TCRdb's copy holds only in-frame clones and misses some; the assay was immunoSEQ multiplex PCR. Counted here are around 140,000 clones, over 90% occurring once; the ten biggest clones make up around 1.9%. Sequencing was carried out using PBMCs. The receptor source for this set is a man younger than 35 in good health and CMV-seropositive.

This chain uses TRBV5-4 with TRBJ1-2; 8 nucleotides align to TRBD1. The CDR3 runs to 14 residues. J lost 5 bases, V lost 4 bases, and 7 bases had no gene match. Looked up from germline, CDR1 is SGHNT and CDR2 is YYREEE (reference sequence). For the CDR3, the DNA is TGTGCCAGCAGCCCCGGGGACAGGCCTTATGGCTACACCTTC. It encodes CASSPGDRPYGYTF.

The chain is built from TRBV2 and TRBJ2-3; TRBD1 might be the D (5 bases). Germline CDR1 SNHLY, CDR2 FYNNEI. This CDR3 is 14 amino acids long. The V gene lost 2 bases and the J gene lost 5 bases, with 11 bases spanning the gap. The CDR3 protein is CASSEQGGGDTQYF. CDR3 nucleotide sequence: TGTGCCAGCAGTGAACAGGGTGGTGGAGATACGCAGTATTTT. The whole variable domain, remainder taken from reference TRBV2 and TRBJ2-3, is EPEVTQTPSHQVTQMGQEVILRCVPISNHLYFYWYRQILGQKVEFLVSFYNNEISEKSEIFDDQFSVERPDGSNFTLKIRSTKLEDSAMYFCASSEQGGGDTQYFGPGTRLTVL.

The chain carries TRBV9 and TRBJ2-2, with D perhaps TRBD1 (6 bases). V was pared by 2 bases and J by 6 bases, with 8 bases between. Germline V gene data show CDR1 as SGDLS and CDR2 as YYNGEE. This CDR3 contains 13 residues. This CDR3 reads CASSVGQSGELFF. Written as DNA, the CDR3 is TGTGCCAGCAGCGTTGGACAGTCCGGGGAGCTGTTTTTT.

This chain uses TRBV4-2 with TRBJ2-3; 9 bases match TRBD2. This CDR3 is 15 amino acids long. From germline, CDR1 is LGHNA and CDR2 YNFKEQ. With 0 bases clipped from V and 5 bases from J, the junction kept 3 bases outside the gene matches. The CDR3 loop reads CASSQDQLAGDTQYF. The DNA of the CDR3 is TGTGCCAGCAGCCAAGATCAACTAGCGGGAGATACGCAGTATTTT.

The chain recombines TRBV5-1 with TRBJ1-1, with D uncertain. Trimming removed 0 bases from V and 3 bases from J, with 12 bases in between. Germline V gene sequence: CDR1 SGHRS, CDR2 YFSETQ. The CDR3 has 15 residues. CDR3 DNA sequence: TGCGCCAGCAGCTTGGGACGGACTGCGGACACTGAAGCTTTCTTT. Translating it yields CASSLGRTADTEAFF. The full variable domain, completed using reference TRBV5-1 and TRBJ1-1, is KAGVTQTPRYLIKTRGQQVTLSCSPISGHRSVSWYQQTPGQGLQFLFEYFSETQRNKGNFPGRFSGRQFSNSRSEMNVSTLELGDSALYLCASSLGRTADTEAFFGQGTRLTVV.

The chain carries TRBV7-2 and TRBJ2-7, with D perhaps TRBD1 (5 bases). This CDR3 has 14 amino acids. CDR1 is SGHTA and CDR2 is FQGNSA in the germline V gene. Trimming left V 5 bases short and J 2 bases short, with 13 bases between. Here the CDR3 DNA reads TGTGCCAGCAGCATCCGGCACAGGACCTACGAGCAGTACTTC. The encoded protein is CASSIRHRTYEQYF.

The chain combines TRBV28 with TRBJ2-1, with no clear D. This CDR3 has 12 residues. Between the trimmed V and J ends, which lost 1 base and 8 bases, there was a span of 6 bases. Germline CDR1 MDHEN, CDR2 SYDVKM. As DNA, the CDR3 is TGTGCCAGCAGTTTATCTCCCTATGAGCAGTTCTTC. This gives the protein CASSLSPYEQFF.

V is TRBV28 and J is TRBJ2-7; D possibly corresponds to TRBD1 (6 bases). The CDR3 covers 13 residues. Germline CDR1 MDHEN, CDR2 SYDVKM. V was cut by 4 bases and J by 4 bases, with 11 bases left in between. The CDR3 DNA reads TGTGCCAGCAGTTGGATTACAGGGTACGAGCAGTACTTC. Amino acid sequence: CASSWITGYEQYF.

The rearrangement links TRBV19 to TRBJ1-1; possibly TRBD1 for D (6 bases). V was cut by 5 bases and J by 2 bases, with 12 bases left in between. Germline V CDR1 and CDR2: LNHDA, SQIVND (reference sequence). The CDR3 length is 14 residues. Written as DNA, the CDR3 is TGTGCCAGTAGTGCCCAACAGGGTAACACTGAAGCTTTCTTT. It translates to CASSAQQGNTEAFF.

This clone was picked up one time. The CDR3 DNA is TGTGCCAGCTCCCTCGACAGAAGCCTCTACGAGCAGTACTTC. Translation gives CASSLDRSLYEQYF. The rearrangement links TRBV5-6 to TRBJ2-7, with TRBD1 as a possible D gene (5 bases). Looked up from germline, CDR1 is SGHDT and CDR2 is YYEEEE. The CDR3 runs to 14 residues. Trimming stripped 7 bases from V and 3 bases from J, with 17 bases between.

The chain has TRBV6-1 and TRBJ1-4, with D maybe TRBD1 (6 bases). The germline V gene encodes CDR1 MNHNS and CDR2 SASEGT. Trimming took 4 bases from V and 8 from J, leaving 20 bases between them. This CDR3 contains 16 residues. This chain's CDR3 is CASSVLSGGPREKLFF. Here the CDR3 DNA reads TGTGCCAGCAGTGTATTATCGGGGGGGCCGAGGGAAAAACTGTTTTTT.

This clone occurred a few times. The CDR3 loop reads CASSLVQNRELFF. In DNA, the CDR3 is TGCGCCAGCAGCTTGGTTCAGAACAGGGAGCTGTTTTTT. The chain has TRBV5-1 and TRBJ2-2; D uncertain. This CDR3 spans 13 amino acids. The germline V gene has CDR1 SGHRS and CDR2 YFSETQ. V gave up 0 bases and J gave up 9 bases, with 9 bases separating them.

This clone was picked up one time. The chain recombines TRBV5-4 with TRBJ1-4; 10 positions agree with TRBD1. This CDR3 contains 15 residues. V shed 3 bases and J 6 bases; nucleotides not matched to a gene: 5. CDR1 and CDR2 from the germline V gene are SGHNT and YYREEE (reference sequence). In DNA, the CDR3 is TGTGCCAGCAGCTCCTCCGGGACAGGGGATGAAAAACTGTTTTTT. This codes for CASSSSGTGDEKLFF.

CDR3 sequence reads: CASSEGKAGETQYF. CDR3 DNA: TGTGCCAGCAGTGAAGGGAAGGCGGGCGAGACCCAGTACTTC. The chain uses TRBV2 and TRBJ2-5, with TRBD2 as a possible D gene (5 bases). V was pared by 1 base and J by 5 bases, with 11 bases between. This CDR3 contains 14 residues. CDR1 is SNHLY, CDR2 FYNNEI, per germline.

CDR3 protein: CASSFSGRGDEQFF. The CDR3 DNA reads as TGTGCCAGCAGCTTCAGCGGGAGAGGGGATGAGCAGTTCTTC. The J gene is TRBJ2-1, the V gene TRBV7-9, with 8 bases matching TRBD2. Germline trimming cut 3 bases from V and 8 bases from J; bases unmatched to any gene: 6. Germline assignment: CDR1 SEHNR and CDR2 FQNEAQ (reference sequence). The CDR3 runs 14 residues.

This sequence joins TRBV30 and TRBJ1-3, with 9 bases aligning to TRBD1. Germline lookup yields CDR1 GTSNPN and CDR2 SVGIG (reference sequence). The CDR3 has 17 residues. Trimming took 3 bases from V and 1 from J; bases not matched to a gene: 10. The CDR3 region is CAWRDTQGAISGNTIYF. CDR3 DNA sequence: TGTGCCTGGAGGGATACACAGGGGGCAATATCTGGAAACACCATATATTTT.

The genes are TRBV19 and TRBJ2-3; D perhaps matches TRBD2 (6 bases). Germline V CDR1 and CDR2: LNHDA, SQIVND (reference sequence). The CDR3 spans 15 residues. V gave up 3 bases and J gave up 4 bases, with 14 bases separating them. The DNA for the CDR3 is TGTGCCAGTAGTATCGGACTACCCCGCCCAGATACGCAGTATTTT. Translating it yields CASSIGLPRPDTQYF.

CDR3 sequence (DNA): TGTGCCAGCAGTCTAGATCAGGGGCGAACTGAAGCTTTCTTT. Residues: CASSLDQGRTEAFF. The rearrangement links TRBV28 to TRBJ1-1; TRBD1 might be the D (6 bases). Trimming removed 5 bases at V and 5 bases at J, with 15 bases between. The germline V gene has CDR1 MDHEN and CDR2 SYDVKM. The CDR3 runs to 14 residues.

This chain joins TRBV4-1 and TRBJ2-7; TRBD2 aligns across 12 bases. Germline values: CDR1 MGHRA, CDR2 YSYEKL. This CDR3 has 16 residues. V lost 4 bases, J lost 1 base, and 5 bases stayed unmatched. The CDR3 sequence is CASSPSGTSGSYEQYF. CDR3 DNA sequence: TGCGCCAGCAGCCCAAGCGGGACTAGCGGGTCCTACGAGCAGTACTTC.

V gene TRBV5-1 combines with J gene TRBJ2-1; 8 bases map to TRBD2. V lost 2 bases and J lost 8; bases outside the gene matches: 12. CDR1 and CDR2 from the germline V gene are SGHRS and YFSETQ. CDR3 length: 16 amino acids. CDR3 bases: TGCGCCAGCAGCTTAACAGCGGGAGTAGCAGGCGATGAGCAGTTCTTC. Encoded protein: CASSLTAGVAGDEQFF.

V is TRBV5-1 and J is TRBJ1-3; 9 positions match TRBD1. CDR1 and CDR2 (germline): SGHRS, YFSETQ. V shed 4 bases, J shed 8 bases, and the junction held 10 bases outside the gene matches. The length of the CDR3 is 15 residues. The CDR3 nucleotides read TGCGCCAGCAGCAGGGACAGGGTAACTTCGGACACCATATATTTT. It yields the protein CASSRDRVTSDTIYF.

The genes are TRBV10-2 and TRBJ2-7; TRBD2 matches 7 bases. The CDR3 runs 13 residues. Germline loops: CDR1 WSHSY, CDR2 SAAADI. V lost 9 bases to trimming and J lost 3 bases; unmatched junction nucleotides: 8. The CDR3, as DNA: TGCGCCAGTTTTGGGGGGGGACTCTACGAGCAGTACTTC. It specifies CASFGGGLYEQYF.

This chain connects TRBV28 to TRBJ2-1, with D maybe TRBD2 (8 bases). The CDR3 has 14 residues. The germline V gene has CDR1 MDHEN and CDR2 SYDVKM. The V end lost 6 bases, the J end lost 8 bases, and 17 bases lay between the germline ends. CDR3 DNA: TGTGCCAGCAGCGAGGGACTAGGGGGCGATGAGCAGTTCTTC. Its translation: CASSEGLGGDEQFF. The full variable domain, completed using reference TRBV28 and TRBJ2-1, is DVKVTQSSRYLVKRTGEKVFLECVQDMDHENMFWYRQDPGLGLRLIYFSYDVKMKEKGDIPEGYSVSREKKERFSLILESASTNQTSMYLCASSEGLGGDEQFFGPGTRLTVL.

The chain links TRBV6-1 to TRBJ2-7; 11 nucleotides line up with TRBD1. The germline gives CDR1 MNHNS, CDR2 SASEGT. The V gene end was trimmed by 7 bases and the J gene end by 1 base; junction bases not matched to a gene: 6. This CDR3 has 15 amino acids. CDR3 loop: CASTKGTGGSYEQYF. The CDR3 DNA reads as TGTGCCAGCACTAAAGGGACAGGGGGGTCCTACGAGCAGTACTTC.

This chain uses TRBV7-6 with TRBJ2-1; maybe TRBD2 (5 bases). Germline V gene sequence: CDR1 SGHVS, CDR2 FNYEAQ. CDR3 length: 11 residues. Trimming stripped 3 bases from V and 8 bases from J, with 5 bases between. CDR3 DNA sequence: TGTGCCAGCAGCTTTAGCGATGAGCAGTTCTTC. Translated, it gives CASSFSDEQFF.